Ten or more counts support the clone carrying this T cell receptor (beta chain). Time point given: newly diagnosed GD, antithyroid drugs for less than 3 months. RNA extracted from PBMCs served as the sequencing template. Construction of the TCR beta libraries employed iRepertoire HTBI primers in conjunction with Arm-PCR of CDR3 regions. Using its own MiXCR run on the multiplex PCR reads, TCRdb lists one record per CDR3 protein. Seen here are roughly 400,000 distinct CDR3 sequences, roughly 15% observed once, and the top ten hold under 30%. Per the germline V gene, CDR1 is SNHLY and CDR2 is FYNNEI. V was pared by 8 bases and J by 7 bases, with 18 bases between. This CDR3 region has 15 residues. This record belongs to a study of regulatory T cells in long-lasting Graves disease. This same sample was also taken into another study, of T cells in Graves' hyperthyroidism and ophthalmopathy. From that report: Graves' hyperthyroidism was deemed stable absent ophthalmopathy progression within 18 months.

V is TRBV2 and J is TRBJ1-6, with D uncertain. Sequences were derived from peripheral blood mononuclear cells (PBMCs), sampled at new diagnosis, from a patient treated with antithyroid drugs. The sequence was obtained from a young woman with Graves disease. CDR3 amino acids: CASRRAVVENSPLHF. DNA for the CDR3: TGTGCCAGCCGGCGCGCTGTTGTAGAGAATTCACCCCTCCACTTT. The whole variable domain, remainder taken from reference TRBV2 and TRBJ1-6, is EPEVTQTPSHQVTQMGQEVILRCVPISNHLYFYWYRQILGQKVEFLVSFYNNEISEKSEIFDDQFSVERPDGSNFTLKIRSTKLEDSAMYFCASRRAVVENSPLHFGNGTRLTVT.